This T cell receptor beta chain was documented in a study of Ad26.COV2.S vaccination and SARS-CoV-2 variants. Overall study results and limits: The placebo group had lower spike-specific TCR breadth than the vaccine recipients did. After vaccination, substantial breadth of spike-specific CD8+ and CD4+ responses was reported.

Germline CDR1 and CDR2: MNHEY and SMNVEV (reference sequence). This CDR3 region has 13 residues. Trimming took 2 bases from V and 2 from J, leaving 6 bases between them. Treatment defined: roughly 19 received Ad26.COV2.S at low or high dose, single or two shots; roughly 5 received placebo; per-sample allocation not given. The samples were gathered on day 63 after the first injection of vaccine or placebo. Vaccination used an Ad26 vector expressing Wuhan-strain SARS-CoV-2 spike. Produced via immunoSEQ multiplex PCR; TCRdb's table is partial and in-frame only. The sample lists 350,000 to 500,000 clones; about nine tenths were seen once. Worth noting for this clone: Its antigen remains unidentified.

This clonotype was obtained from a person between 18 and 65 years old who received the Ad26.COV2.S COVID-19 vaccine or a placebo. The chain recombines TRBV27 with TRBJ1-1, with D unresolved. Sequenced here: peripheral blood, sampled in a trial of Ad26.COV2.S vaccine versus placebo. Written as DNA, the CDR3 is TGTGCCAGCAGTTTAGCGACAAACACTGAAGCTTTCTTT. Its protein is CASSLATNTEAFF.